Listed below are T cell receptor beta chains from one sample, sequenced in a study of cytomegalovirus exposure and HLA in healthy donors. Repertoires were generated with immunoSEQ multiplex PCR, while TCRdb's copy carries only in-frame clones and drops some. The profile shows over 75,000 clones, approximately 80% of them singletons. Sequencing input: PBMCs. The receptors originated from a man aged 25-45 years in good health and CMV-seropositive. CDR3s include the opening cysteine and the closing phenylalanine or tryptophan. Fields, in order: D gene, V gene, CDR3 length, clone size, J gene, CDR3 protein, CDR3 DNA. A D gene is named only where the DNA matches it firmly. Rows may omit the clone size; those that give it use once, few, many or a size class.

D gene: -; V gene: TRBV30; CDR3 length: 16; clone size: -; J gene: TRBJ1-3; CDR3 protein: CAWSGLGAFGGNTIYF; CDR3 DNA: TGTGCCTGGAGTGGCCTAGGGGCGTTTGGGGGAAACACCATATATTTT
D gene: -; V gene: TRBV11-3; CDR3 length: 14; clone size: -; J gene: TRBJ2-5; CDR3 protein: CASSKEAGEETQYF; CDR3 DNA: TGTGCCAGCAGCAAGGAGGCAGGGGAAGAGACCCAGTACTTC
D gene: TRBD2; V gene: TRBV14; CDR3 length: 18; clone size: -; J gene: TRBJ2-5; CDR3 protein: CASSHAKVGLAGRETQYF; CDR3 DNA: TGTGCCAGCAGCCACGCTAAAGTAGGACTAGCGGGAAGAGAGACCCAGTACTTC
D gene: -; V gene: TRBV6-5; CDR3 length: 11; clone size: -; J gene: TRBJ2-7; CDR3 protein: CATTDMYEQYF; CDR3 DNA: TGTGCCACGACAGACATGTACGAGCAGTACTTC
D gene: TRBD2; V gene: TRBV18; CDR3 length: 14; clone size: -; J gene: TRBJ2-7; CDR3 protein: CASSPTSGTYEQYF; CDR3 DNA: TGTGCCAGCTCACCGACTAGCGGGACTTACGAGCAGTACTTC
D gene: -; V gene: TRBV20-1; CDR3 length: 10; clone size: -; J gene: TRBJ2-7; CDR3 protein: CSAQAHEQYF; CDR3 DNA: TGCAGTGCCCAGGCCCACGAGCAGTACTTC
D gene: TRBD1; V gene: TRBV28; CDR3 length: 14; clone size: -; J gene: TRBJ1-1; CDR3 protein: CASRSGGRDTEAFF; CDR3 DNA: TGTGCCAGCAGATCAGGGGGTAGAGACACTGAAGCTTTCTTT
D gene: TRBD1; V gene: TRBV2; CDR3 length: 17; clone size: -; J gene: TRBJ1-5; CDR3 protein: CASSSGTGGLSNQPQHF; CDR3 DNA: TGTGCCAGCAGTTCCGGGACAGGGGGCCTAAGCAATCAGCCCCAGCATTTT
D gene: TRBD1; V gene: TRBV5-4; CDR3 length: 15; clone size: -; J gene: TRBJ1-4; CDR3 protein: CASSPDGTVGEKLFF; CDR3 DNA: TGTGCCAGCAGCCCAGACGGGACAGTGGGGGAAAAACTGTTTTTT
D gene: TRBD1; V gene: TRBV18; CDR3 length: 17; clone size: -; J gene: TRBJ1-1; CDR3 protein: CASSLPRTGARGTEAFF; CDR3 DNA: TGTGCCAGCTCCCTCCCGAGGACAGGGGCGCGGGGCACTGAAGCTTTCTTT
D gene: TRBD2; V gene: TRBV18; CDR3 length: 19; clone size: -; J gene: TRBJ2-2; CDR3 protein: CASSLLRGLAGSNTGELFF; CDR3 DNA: TGTGCCAGCTCACTGCTGAGGGGACTAGCGGGGTCGAACACCGGGGAGCTGTTTTTT
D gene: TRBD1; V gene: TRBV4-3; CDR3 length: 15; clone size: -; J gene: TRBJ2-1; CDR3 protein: CASSPGTGPHNEQFF; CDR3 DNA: TGCGCCAGCAGTCCCGGGACAGGGCCCCACAATGAGCAGTTCTTC
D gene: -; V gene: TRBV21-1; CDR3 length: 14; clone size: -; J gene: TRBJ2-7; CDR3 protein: CASSKDWGMYEQYF; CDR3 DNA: TGTGCCAGCAGCAAGGATTGGGGCATGTACGAGCAGTACTTC
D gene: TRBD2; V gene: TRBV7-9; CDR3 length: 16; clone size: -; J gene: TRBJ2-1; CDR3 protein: CASSLALAELWNEQFF; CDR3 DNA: TGTGCCAGCAGCTTAGCACTAGCGGAGCTTTGGAATGAGCAGTTCTTC
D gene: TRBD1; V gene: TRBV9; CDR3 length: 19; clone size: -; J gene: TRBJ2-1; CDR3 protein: CASQRRGTGWTSSYNEQFF; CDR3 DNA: TGTGCCAGCCAACGGAGGGGGACAGGGTGGACGAGCTCCTACAATGAGCAGTTCTTC
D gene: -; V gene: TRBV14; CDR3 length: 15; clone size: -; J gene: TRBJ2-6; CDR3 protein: CASSQVTSGANVLTF; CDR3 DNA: TGTGCCAGCAGCCAAGTAACTTCTGGGGCCAACGTCCTGACTTTC
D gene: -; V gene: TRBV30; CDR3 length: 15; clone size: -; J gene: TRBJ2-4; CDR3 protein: CAWSASGGAKNIQYF; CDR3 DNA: TGTGCCTGGAGTGCCTCCGGGGGAGCCAAAAACATTCAGTACTTC
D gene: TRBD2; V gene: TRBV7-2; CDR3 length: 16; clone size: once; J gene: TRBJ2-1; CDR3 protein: CASSLVPGLANNEQFF; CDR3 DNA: TGTGCCAGCAGCTTAGTACCGGGACTAGCGAACAATGAGCAGTTCTTC
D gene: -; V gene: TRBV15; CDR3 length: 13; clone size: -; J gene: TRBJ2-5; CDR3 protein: CATSRTTQETQYF; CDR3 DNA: TGTGCCACCAGCAGAACTACCCAAGAGACCCAGTACTTC
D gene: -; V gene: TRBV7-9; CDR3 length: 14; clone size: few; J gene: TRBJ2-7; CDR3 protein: CASSQTGKVYEQYF; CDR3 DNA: TGTGCCAGCAGCCAGACCGGGAAAGTCTACGAGCAGTACTTC
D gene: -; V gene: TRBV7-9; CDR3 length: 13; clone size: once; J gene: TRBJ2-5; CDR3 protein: CASSESGQETQYF; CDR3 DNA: TGTGCCAGCAGCGAGAGCGGCCAAGAGACCCAGTACTTC
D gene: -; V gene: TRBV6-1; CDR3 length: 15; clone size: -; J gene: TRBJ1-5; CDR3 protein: CASSEAWQSNQPQHF; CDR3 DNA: TGTGCCAGCAGTGAAGCGTGGCAGAGCAATCAGCCCCAGCATTTT
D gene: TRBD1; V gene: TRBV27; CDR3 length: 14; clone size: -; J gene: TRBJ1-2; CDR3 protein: CASSFRGLSYGYTF; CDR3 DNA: TGTGCCAGCTCGTTCAGGGGGCTGAGCTATGGCTACACCTTC
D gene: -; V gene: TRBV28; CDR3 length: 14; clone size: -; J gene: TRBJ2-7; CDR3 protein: CASSYSRASYEQYF; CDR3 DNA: TGTGCCAGCAGTTATTCCAGGGCCTCCTACGAGCAGTACTTC
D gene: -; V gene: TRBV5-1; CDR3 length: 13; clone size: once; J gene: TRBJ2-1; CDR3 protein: CASSLPLVTEQFF; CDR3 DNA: TGCGCCAGCAGCTTGCCTCTAGTAACGGAGCAGTTCTTC
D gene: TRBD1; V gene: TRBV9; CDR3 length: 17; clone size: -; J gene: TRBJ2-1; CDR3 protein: CASSVAGTAIPYNEQFF; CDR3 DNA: TGTGCCAGCAGCGTAGCCGGGACAGCGATTCCCTACAATGAGCAGTTCTTC
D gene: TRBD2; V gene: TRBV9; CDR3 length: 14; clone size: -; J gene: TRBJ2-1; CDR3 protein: CASGGGFAYNEQFF; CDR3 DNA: TGTGCCAGCGGGGGGGGATTCGCCTACAATGAGCAGTTCTTC
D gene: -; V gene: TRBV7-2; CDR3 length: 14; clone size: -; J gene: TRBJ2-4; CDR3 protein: CASSFESDTPIQYF; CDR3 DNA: TGTGCCAGCAGCTTCGAGTCCGATACCCCCATTCAGTACTTC
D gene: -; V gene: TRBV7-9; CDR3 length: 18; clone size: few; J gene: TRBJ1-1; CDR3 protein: CASSKAPGHKFMNTEAFF; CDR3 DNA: TGTGCCAGCAGCAAAGCCCCGGGACACAAGTTCATGAACACTGAAGCTTTCTTT
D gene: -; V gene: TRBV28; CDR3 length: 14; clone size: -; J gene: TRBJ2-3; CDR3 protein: CASSLSGNTDTQYF; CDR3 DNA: TGTGCCAGCAGCCTATCCGGGAACACAGATACGCAGTATTTT
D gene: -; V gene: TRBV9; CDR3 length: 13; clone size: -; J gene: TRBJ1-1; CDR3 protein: CASSVGLSSEAFF; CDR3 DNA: TGTGCCAGCAGCGTTGGCTTATCTTCTGAAGCTTTCTTT
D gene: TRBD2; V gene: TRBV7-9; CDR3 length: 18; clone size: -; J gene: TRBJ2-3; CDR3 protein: CASSLRVLAGERTDTQYF; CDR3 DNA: TGTGCCAGCAGCTTAAGAGTTCTGGCGGGAGAGAGGACAGATACGCAGTATTTT
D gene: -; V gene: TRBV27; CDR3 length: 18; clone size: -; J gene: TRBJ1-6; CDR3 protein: CASSLGQDIWPNNSPLHF; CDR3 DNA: TGTGCCAGCAGTTTAGGGCAGGACATCTGGCCTAATAATTCACCCCTCCACTTT
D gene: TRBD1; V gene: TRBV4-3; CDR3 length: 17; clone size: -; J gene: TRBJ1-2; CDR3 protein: CASSQDPGGAPNYGYTF; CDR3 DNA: TGCGCCAGCAGCCAAGATCCAGGGGGTGCGCCCAACTATGGCTACACCTTC
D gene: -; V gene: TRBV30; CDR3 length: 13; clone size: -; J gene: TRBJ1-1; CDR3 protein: CAWSQGMNTEAFF; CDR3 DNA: TGTGCCTGGAGCCAGGGTATGAACACTGAAGCTTTCTTT
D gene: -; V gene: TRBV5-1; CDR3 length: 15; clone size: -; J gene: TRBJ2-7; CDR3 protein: CASSAGHAVGHEQYF; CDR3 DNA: TGCGCCAGCTCCGCGGGGCACGCTGTGGGTCACGAGCAGTACTTC
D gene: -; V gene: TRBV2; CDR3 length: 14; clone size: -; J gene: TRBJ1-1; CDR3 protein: CASSDQGPSTEAFF; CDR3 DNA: TGTGCCAGCAGTGACCAGGGGCCGAGCACTGAAGCTTTCTTT
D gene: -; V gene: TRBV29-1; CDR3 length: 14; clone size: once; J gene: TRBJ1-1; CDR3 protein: CSVEVDSLNTEAFF; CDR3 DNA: TGCAGCGTTGAAGTGGACAGCTTGAACACTGAAGCTTTCTTT
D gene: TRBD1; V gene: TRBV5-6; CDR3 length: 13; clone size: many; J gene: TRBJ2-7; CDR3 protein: CASSWDRAYEQYF; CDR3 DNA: TGTGCCAGCAGTTGGGACAGGGCCTACGAGCAGTACTTC